This T cell receptor (beta chain) is drawn from a study of spatial heterogeneity in lung cancer. Study in general: At a median of about two years after resection, follow-up PBMC samples were sequenced when available. The study's findings and limits: At tumor resection, ubiquitous expanded TCRs were detected in blood more often than later.

V shed 5 bases and J shed 5 bases, with 10 bases lying between them. CDR1 is SGHAT and CDR2 is FQNNGV in the germline V gene. This CDR3 is built from 14 residues. TCRdb ran MiXCR on the 5' RACE reads and lists one entry per CDR3 protein. The sample contains 110,000 or so distinct CDR3 sequences, about a tenth of which appear only once. Time point of the sample: blood at routine non-recurrence follow-up after resection. In this sample, this clonotype turned up once. Its cognate antigen is unknown. The receptor was derived from a female donor with early-stage non-small cell lung cancer. The V and J genes are TRBV11-2 and TRBJ1-6; D is uncertain. The input for sequencing was PBMCs, taken at follow-up. The CDR3 region is CASSVSGNNSPLHF. DNA for the CDR3: TGTGCCAGCAGCGTCAGCGGTAATAATTCACCCCTCCACTTT.